These 30 T cell receptor beta chains were all obtained from the same sample, sequenced in a study of blood T cell repertoires in COVID-19. This table comes from immunoSEQ multiplex PCR, and its TCRdb copy is limited to in-frame clones, with some not included. The sample yields 300,000 to 400,000 clones, 75% to 90% seen once. The material sequenced was peripheral blood. All receptors come from a woman aged 55 to 70 with COVID-19, enrolled during active disease.

This sequence joins TRBV2 and TRBJ1-2; D is perhaps TRBD1 (6 bases). The CDR3 covers 12 residues. The V and J ends lost 10 bases and 6 bases respectively, with 15 bases between them. The germline V gene encodes CDR1 SNHLY and CDR2 FYNNEI. The CDR3 spells CAILQGFNGYTF. The CDR3 DNA is TGTGCCATCCTGCAGGGGTTTAATGGCTACACCTTC.

This clone has only a few counts. The CDR3 protein is CASSLEAGRADTQYF. CDR3 nucleotides: TGTGCCAGCAGCTTGGAGGCGGGGCGGGCAGATACGCAGTATTTT. This chain links TRBV5-8 with TRBJ2-3; D is perhaps TRBD2 (6 bases). In germline, CDR1 is SGHTS, CDR2 YDEGEE. There are 15 residues in the CDR3. The V end was cut by 0 bases, the J end by 4 bases, with 12 bases between.

The V call is TRBV7-6, the J call TRBJ1-1; no firm D call. The CDR3 sequence is 15 residues long. Trimming shortened V by 6 bases and J by 3 bases, and 17 bases separated the two germline ends. Looked up from germline, CDR1 is SGHVS and CDR2 is FNYEAQ. As DNA, the CDR3 is TGTGCCAGCAGGGACCCCTCGAGCGGTTACACTGAAGCTTTCTTT. Its protein product is CASRDPSSGYTEAFF.

V and J are TRBV4-2 and TRBJ1-1; no clear D. V lost 2 bases and J 0 bases, leaving 10 bases between the germline ends. The germline gives CDR1 LGHNA, CDR2 YNFKEQ. The CDR3 sequence is 15 residues long. DNA of the CDR3: TGTGCCAGCAGCCAACATAGAGGGCTGAACACTGAAGCTTTCTTT. This encodes CASSQHRGLNTEAFF.

The genes are TRBV5-8 and TRBJ1-5; TRBD1 agrees at 11 bases. The germline V gene has CDR1 SGHTS and CDR2 YDEGEE. Unmatched junction bases numbered 6, after V lost 4 bases and J lost 6 bases. CDR3 length: 15 amino acids. CDR3 nucleotides: TGTGCCAGCAGCCCCGGGACAGGGGGAAGTCAGCCCCAGCATTTT. Amino acid sequence: CASSPGTGGSQPQHF.

This clone was seen at least ten times. This chain's CDR3 is CASSFHRETQYF. The CDR3 nucleotides are TGTGCCAGCAGCTTCCACAGGGAGACGCAGTATTTT. The chain employs TRBV7-6 and TRBJ2-3; D may be TRBD1 (6 bases). The V end lost 3 bases, the J end lost 9 bases, and 10 bases lay between the germline ends. Germline values: CDR1 SGHVS, CDR2 FNYEAQ. This CDR3 region has 12 residues.

The chain recombines TRBV5-8 with TRBJ2-7, with D uncertain. The CDR3 extends over 11 amino acids. Trimming removed 4 bases from V and 2 bases from J, with 4 bases in between. The germline gives CDR1 SGHTS, CDR2 YDEGEE. Here the CDR3 reads CASSAAYEQYF. CDR3 coding DNA: TGTGCCAGCAGCGCAGCCTACGAGCAGTACTTC. Full variable domain (rest looked up from reference TRBV5-8 and TRBJ2-7): EAGVTQSPTHLIKTRGQQATLRCSPISGHTSVYWYQQALGLGLQFLLWYDEGEERNRGNFPPRFSGRQFPNYSSELNVNALELEDSALYLCASSAAYEQYFGPGTRLTVT.

This clone occurred once. The rearrangement joins TRBV5-1 to TRBJ1-1; 10 nucleotides agree with TRBD1. Germline CDR1 is SGHRS and CDR2 is YFSETQ. The CDR3 has 17 residues. V dropped 4 bases and J dropped 1; count of bases not matched to a gene: 10. CDR3 protein: CASSLGQGGSWNTEAFF. CDR3 DNA sequence: TGCGCCAGCAGCCTAGGACAGGGGGGGTCATGGAACACTGAAGCTTTCTTT. Looking up the rest from reference TRBV5-1 and TRBJ1-1 gives the full variable domain: KAGVTQTPRYLIKTRGQQVTLSCSPISGHRSVSWYQQTPGQGLQFLFEYFSETQRNKGNFPGRFSGRQFSNSRSEMNVSTLELGDSALYLCASSLGQGGSWNTEAFFGQGTRLTVV.

This clone came up a few times. The chain has TRBV10-2 and TRBJ2-5, with TRBD2 matching over 9 bases. Germline V lookup: CDR1 WSHSY, CDR2 SAAADI. This CDR3 has 15 amino acids. J gave up 1 base and V 2 bases, and 2 bases lay outside the gene matches. CDR3 region: CASSERRGGQETQYF. The CDR3 nucleotides are TGCGCCAGCAGTGAGAGGCGGGGGGGCCAAGAGACCCAGTACTTC.

This clone was found many times. The rearrangement joins TRBV30 to TRBJ1-1; D gene uncertain. Trimming took off 0 bases at V and 3 bases at J, with 8 bases between the two ends. The CDR3 has 13 amino acids. Germline V gene data show CDR1 as GTSNPN and CDR2 as SVGIG (reference sequence). The CDR3 reads CAWSVLLYTEAFF. Here the CDR3 DNA reads TGTGCCTGGAGTGTTCTGCTATACACTGAAGCTTTCTTT.

The chain is built from TRBV5-8 and TRBJ2-1; the D gene is possibly TRBD1 (6 bases). The V gene lost 0 bases and the J gene lost 6 bases, with 19 bases spanning the gap. In germline, CDR1 is SGHTS, CDR2 YDEGEE. The CDR3 spans 17 residues. The CDR3 loop is CASSLETVRTATNEQFF. DNA of the CDR3: TGTGCCAGCAGCTTGGAGACCGTCCGGACAGCCACCAATGAGCAGTTCTTC.

This chain connects TRBV9 to TRBJ1-1; 7 bases are a match to TRBD1. CDR1 is SGDLS and CDR2 is YYNGEE in the germline V gene. V was clipped by 0 bases and J by 7 bases; unmatched bases: 18. The CDR3 extends over 18 amino acids. The CDR3, as DNA: TGTGCCAGCAGCGTAGCTAGACAGGGAGAACCCTCACGAGGTGAAGCTTTCTTT. This sequence encodes CASSVARQGEPSRGEAFF.

DNA of the CDR3: TGTGCCAGCAGCCGAACAGGGGGCAGGGGAGGGAACACTGAAGCTTTCTTT. Translated, it gives CASSRTGGRGGNTEAFF. The rearrangement uses TRBV7-6 and TRBJ1-1; TRBD1 agrees at 9 bases. The CDR3 has 17 amino acids. After removal of 5 bases from V and 1 base from J, the junction contained 11 bases not matched to a gene. Germline-derived CDR1 and CDR2 are SGHVS and FNYEAQ.

This clone showed up just a few times. This chain joins TRBV4-3 and TRBJ1-2; no firm D call. Deletions cut 3 bases from V and 4 bases from J, with 9 bases between. Germline V CDR1 and CDR2: LGHNA, YSLEER. CDR3 length: 13 residues. The chain's CDR3 is CASSHPYSYGYTF. The CDR3 DNA sequence: TGCGCCAGCAGCCACCCGTACAGCTATGGCTACACCTTC.

CDR3 in amino acids: CASSPLTTGVDTEAFF. As DNA, the CDR3 is TGTGCCAGCAGCCCCCTTACAACAGGGGTCGACACTGAAGCTTTCTTT. The rearrangement joins TRBV4-2 to TRBJ1-1, with 7 bases identical to TRBD1. V was pared by 4 bases and J by 3 bases, with 11 bases of the junction left unmatched. Germline V gives CDR1 LGHNA, CDR2 YNFKEQ. The CDR3 spans 16 residues.

This chain links TRBV6-6 with TRBJ1-2, with 7 bases aligning to TRBD1. This CDR3 is 14 amino acids long. Germline V lookup: CDR1 MNHNY, CDR2 SVGAGI (reference sequence). V gave up 4 bases and J gave up 6 bases; unmatched junction bases: 8. CDR3 in amino acids: CASSWGDRADGYTF. The DNA of the CDR3 is TGTGCCAGCAGTTGGGGAGACAGGGCTGATGGCTACACCTTC.

This chain uses TRBV30 with TRBJ2-7, with D possibly being TRBD2 (6 bases). Germline V gene data show CDR1 as GTSNPN and CDR2 as SVGIG (reference sequence). This CDR3 contains 13 residues. Trimming took off 3 bases at V and 3 bases at J, with 12 bases between the two ends. Written as DNA, the CDR3 is TGTGCCTGGAGGGACGGCGGGAACTACGAGCAGTACTTC. Its protein product is CAWRDGGNYEQYF.

DNA for the CDR3: TGTGCCAGCAGCCTTAGCGGGGCAGATACCTACGAGCAGTACTTC. As protein: CASSLSGADTYEQYF. V is TRBV5-5 and J is TRBJ2-7; TRBD2 matches 8 bases. This CDR3 has 15 residues. Per the germline V gene, CDR1 is SGHKS and CDR2 is YYEKEE (reference sequence). J lost 2 bases, V lost 4 bases, and 8 bases had no gene match.

The rearrangement joins TRBV7-6 to TRBJ1-1; 8 bases align to TRBD1. After removal of 4 bases from V and 0 bases from J, the junction contained 10 bases not matched to a gene. CDR1 and CDR2 (germline): SGHVS, FNYEAQ. The CDR3 totals 17 residues. The CDR3 DNA is TGTGCCAGCAGCTCTGCGGGACAGGCCAGCATGAACACTGAAGCTTTCTTT. Its protein is CASSSAGQASMNTEAFF.

This chain joins TRBV6-5 and TRBJ2-4; D perhaps matches TRBD2 (6 bases). Between the trimmed V and J ends, which lost 8 bases and 5 bases, there was a span of 10 bases. Germline assignment: CDR1 MNHEY and CDR2 SVGAGI. The CDR3 runs 12 residues. The CDR3 coding sequence is TGTGCCAGCGTGGGGGGTCAAAACATTCAGTACTTC. This encodes CASVGGQNIQYF.

The rearrangement uses TRBV19 and TRBJ2-5; 9 nucleotides align to TRBD1. Germline V gene data show CDR1 as LNHDA and CDR2 as SQIVND (reference sequence). The CDR3 is made up of 15 amino acids. The V segment lost 6 bases and the J segment 4 bases; nucleotides outside the gene matches: 9. This CDR3 is CASRTTGGAGETQYF. CDR3 DNA sequence: TGTGCCAGTAGGACCACAGGGGGCGCGGGAGAGACCCAGTACTTC.

This clone was observed a handful of times. This rearrangement joins TRBV4-2 to TRBJ1-1; D gene ambiguous. Between the trimmed V and J ends, which lost 3 bases and 8 bases, there was a span of 13 bases. There are 13 residues in the CDR3. Germline values: CDR1 LGHNA, CDR2 YNFKEQ. The CDR3 DNA follows: TGTGCCAGCAGCCAGAGACGGGGAGGGGAAGCTTTCTTT. Translated: CASSQRRGGEAFF.

The CDR3 spells CASSLRLQGGELFF. CDR3 nucleotides: TGTGCCAGCAGCTTAAGGCTACAGGGAGGGGAGCTGTTTTTT. The V gene is TRBV7-2, the J gene TRBJ2-2; a possible D gene is TRBD1 (6 bases). Germline V gene data show CDR1 as SGHTA and CDR2 as FQGNSA. V was clipped by 2 bases and J by 8 bases, with 12 bases between them. CDR3 length: 14 residues.

The V gene is TRBV28, the J gene TRBJ1-5; D remains ambiguous. Germline V lookup: CDR1 MDHEN, CDR2 SYDVKM. This CDR3 is built from 10 residues. V was cut by 6 bases and J by 7 bases, with 4 bases left in between. The CDR3 reads CASSVQPQHF. CDR3 sequence (DNA): TGTGCCAGCAGCGTCCAGCCCCAGCATTTT.

V is TRBV25-1 and J is TRBJ1-1; a possible D gene is TRBD1 (6 bases). This CDR3 has 15 residues. Germline-derived CDR1 and CDR2 are MGHDK and SYGVNS. The V and J ends lost 1 base and 7 bases respectively, with 16 bases between them. CDR3 sequence (DNA): TGTGCCAGCAGTGAATTCGCAGGGGCGGTAGGTGAAGCTTTCTTT. Translating it yields CASSEFAGAVGEAFF.

This sequence joins TRBV11-2 and TRBJ1-5; D might be TRBD1 (6 bases). V lost 5 bases to trimming and J lost 6 bases, with 17 bases between them. The CDR3 consists of 15 residues. CDR1 and CDR2 (germline): SGHAT, FQNNGV. The CDR3 here is CASSPVTGSVQPQHF. DNA for the CDR3: TGTGCCAGCAGCCCGGTTACAGGGAGTGTTCAGCCCCAGCATTTT.

The CDR3 sequence: CASSPETGGYGYTF. The DNA for the CDR3 is TGTGCCAGCAGCCCGGAAACAGGGGGCTATGGCTACACCTTC. The genes are TRBV7-2 and TRBJ1-2; TRBD1 matches at 8 bases. V was pared by 5 bases and J by 4 bases, with 6 bases of the junction left unmatched. The CDR3 runs to 14 residues. From germline, CDR1 is SGHTA and CDR2 FQGNSA.

This rearrangement joins TRBV9 to TRBJ2-3; 9 bases align to TRBD2. Germline V CDR1 and CDR2: SGDLS, YYNGEE. Losses at the gene ends were 2 bases for V and 5 bases for J; bases not matched to a gene: 6. This CDR3 spans 15 amino acids. The CDR3 loop reads CASSVAGGVRDTQYF. The DNA of the CDR3 is TGTGCCAGCAGCGTTGCGGGGGGGGTGCGAGATACGCAGTATTTT. The whole variable domain, remainder taken from reference TRBV9 and TRBJ2-3, is DSGVTQTPKHLITATGQRVTLRCSPRSGDLSVYWYQQSLDQGLQFLIQYYNGEERAKGNILERFSAQQFPDLHSELNLSSLELGDSALYFCASSVAGGVRDTQYFGPGTRLTVL.

The J gene is TRBJ1-6, the V gene TRBV5-4, with D possibly TRBD1 on 6 matching bases. Deletions cut 4 bases from V and 8 bases from J, with 13 bases between. This CDR3 region has 14 residues. The germline CDR1 and CDR2 sequences are SGHNT and YYREEE (reference sequence). The DNA for the CDR3 is TGTGCCAGCAGCCTCACGGACAGACATTCACCCCTCCACTTT. Translation: CASSLTDRHSPLHF.

The J gene is TRBJ1-3, the V gene TRBV6-5; the D gene is possibly TRBD1 (5 bases). This CDR3 contains 13 residues. Deletions cut 10 bases from V and 0 bases from J, with 10 bases between. Germline V gene sequence: CDR1 MNHEY, CDR2 SVGAGI. The CDR3 is CAILDTSGNTIYF. For the CDR3, the DNA is TGTGCCATCCTGGACACCTCTGGAAACACCATATATTTT.